The clone carrying this TCR beta chain was observed at least ten times. Its target is unknown. Each CDR3 protein gets one entry after TCRdb re-called the reads with MiXCR. This sample has approximately 180,000 distinct CDR3 sequences, with less than 9.5% found just once. These data come from a study of T cell repertoires in cytomegalovirus infection. Study observations and caveats: HLA-C-restricted CMV-specific TCR beta clonotypes prevailed in the ex vivo response.

Germline CDR1 reads MDHEN; CDR2 reads SYDVKM. The CDR3 length is 15 residues. The J segment lost 6 bases and the V segment lost 6 bases, leaving 12 bases of the junction unmatched. The source of this sequence is a human donor in good health (CMV status not recorded). Some clones in this sample may be carry-over from other donors' samples. Sequenced sample: PBMCs. The J gene is TRBJ2-7, the V gene TRBV28; 9 bases align to TRBD2. CDR3 coding DNA: TGTGCCAGCAGCTCTACAACTAGCGGGTCTTTCGAGCAGTACTTC. Residues: CASSSTTSGSFEQYF.